The clone carrying this T cell receptor (beta chain) was seen a handful of times. The antigen remains unidentified. Sample time point: pre-sensitization, week 0. Treatment in this sample: therapeutic diphenylcyclopropenone sensitization with weekly scalp DPC. The drawing of blood occurred before each patch test was applied. This record belongs to a study of human T cells and chemical hapten exposure. Germline trimming cut 2 bases from V and 6 bases from J; bases unmatched to any gene: 2. Germline V lookup: CDR1 SGHKS, CDR2 YYEKEE (reference sequence). The CDR3 is 13 residues long. One entry per CDR3 protein, called by TCRdb with MiXCR from the RACE reads. The data show roughly 380,000 distinct CDR3 sequences, 4% to 6% seen once. Overall study results and limits: Given that the donors had alopecia, their immune response may differ from that seen in healthy people. The study found that DPC sensitization did not change TCRs above 1 in 1000 frequency.

This specimen consisted of whole blood, obtained in connection with sensitization to the hapten diphenylcyclopropenone (DPC). The sequence was collected from a woman aged 45-59 years with alopecia areata. Some clones in this sample may be carry-over from other donors' samples. V is TRBV5-5 and J is TRBJ1-5, with 7 bases that match TRBD1. CDR3 DNA: TGTGCCAGCAGCTTTACAGGGGTTCAGCCCCAGCATTTT. The encoded protein is CASSFTGVQPQHF.